This T cell receptor beta chain is drawn from a study of blood T cell repertoires in COVID-19. The overall study: COVID-19 samples collected from the United States, Italy and Spain covered acute and convalescent phases. T cells, B-cell-depleted T cells, or PBMCs supplied cDNA or gDNA.

How the authors handled the data: Estimation of nucleated cell counts was performed using reference gene primer amplification. Here immunoSEQ multiplex PCR was the method, and the copy in TCRdb shows in-frame clones only, minus some. V and J calls and clone size are those listed in that table; D and trimming were worked out from the DNA. The sample lists around 92,000 clones, approximately 85% seen once, with about 25% in the top ten. CDR3 size: 14 residues. Germline CDR1 reads MNHEY; CDR2 reads SVGAGI. Deletions cut 7 bases from V and 11 bases from J, with 18 bases between. The genes are TRBV6-5 and TRBJ1-6; tentative D call: TRBD1 (5 bases). The receptor was derived from a human donor in a cohort sampled during active COVID-19. Material for sequencing was peripheral blood. The CDR3: CASTQSAGLAPLHF. DNA for the CDR3: TGTGCCAGCACCCAATCGGCGGGGCTGGCACCCCTCCACTTT.